The entry below describes one T cell receptor beta chain. The data are from a study of blood T cell repertoires in COVID-19. Study information: Sources were T cells, B-cell-depleted T cells, or PBMCs; the material itself was cDNA or gDNA.

Sequenced by immunoSEQ multiplex PCR; TCRdb stores in-frame clones only, minus some. This sample has fewer than 500,000 clones, with approximately 86% found just once. This CDR3 spans 14 amino acids. The germline gives CDR1 GTSNPN, CDR2 SVGIG (reference sequence). The V end was cut by 2 bases, the J end by 4 bases, with 15 bases between. This clonotype originated in a woman aged 18-35 years who had recovered from COVID-19. The specimen was PBMCs or T cells enriched from blood (not recorded which). This chain links TRBV30 with TRBJ2-7, with D perhaps matching TRBD1 (5 bases). The CDR3 reads CAWSRAGNRYEQYF. The CDR3 DNA is TGTGCCTGGAGTAGGGCAGGGAATAGATACGAGCAGTACTTC.